This T cell receptor (beta chain) was captured by sequencing in a study of blood T cells in healthy people across ages. The use of a sample-barcoded 5' primer and a J-beta primer mix characterized a second PCR of about 7 to 12 cycles. TCRdb recomputed calls from the 5' RACE reads with MiXCR, one row per CDR3 protein. The data hold about 570,000 distinct CDR3 sequences, with about 27% observed a single time. This clonotype has a handful of counts. Its antigen is not known. The V segment lost 5 bases and the J segment 3 bases; nucleotides outside the gene matches: 5. The CDR3 has 16 residues. Study findings and constraints: The study regarded diversity estimates from one million T cells as underestimates.

This sample also appeared in a second study, on T cells of mothers and their children.

Sequencing was performed on blood. The gene calls are TRBV12-3 or TRBV12-4 and TRBJ2-2; 11 bases are shared with TRBD1. This TCR came from a boy aged 2 to 9 in good health. CDR3 sequence (DNA): TGTGCCAGCAGTAGGAGGACAGGGGGCGACACCGGGGAGCTGTTTTTT. Its protein is CASSRRTGGDTGELFF.